Each of the 2 T cell receptor beta chains below was sequenced from the same sample in a study of neurological immune-mediated disorders. TCRdb re-analysed the 5' RACE reads in MiXCR, keeping a single row per CDR3 protein. This sample has tens of thousands of distinct CDR3 sequences, with approximately 6.6% found just once. Source material: CD8+ T cells from blood. The receptors derive from a man younger than 35 in good health.

Ten or more counts support this clonotype. V usage is TRBV7-9 and J usage is TRBJ2-3; 10 nucleotides agree with TRBD2. The CDR3 spans 15 residues. Per germline, CDR1 SEHNR and CDR2 FQNEAQ (reference sequence). V lost 3 bases, J lost 3 bases, and 3 bases stayed unmatched. This CDR3 reads CASSFGLAVTDTQYF. In DNA, the CDR3 is TGTGCCAGCAGCTTTGGACTAGCGGTTACAGATACGCAGTATTTT.

In its sample, this clonotype was seen many times. V is TRBV3-1 and J is TRBJ1-1; D ambiguous. V was cut by 2 bases and J by 11 bases, with 18 bases left in between. The V gene's germline CDR1 is LGHDT and CDR2 YNNKEL (reference sequence). The CDR3 spans 14 residues. CDR3 sequence (DNA): TGTGCCAGCAGCCAATACGAGGTCACACCAGACGCTTTCTTT. This encodes CASSQYEVTPDAFF.